The next 18 T cell receptor beta chains were all read from a single sample in a study of tumor and adjacent non-tumor tissue in lung cancer. No cell sorting was done before RNA was extracted from the tissue. A modified ARM-PCR protocol with three rounds of nested PCR amplified TCRbeta. TCRdb independently ran MiXCR on the multiplex PCR reads; one entry per CDR3 protein. The sample consists of about 120,000 distinct CDR3 sequences, over 75% of them appearing once. Sequenced sample: lung tumor tissue. The receptors shown here come from a man aged 65 to 79 with non-small cell lung cancer.

Worth noting for this clonotype: One end of the junction varies from germline; a read error may be responsible. The J gene is TRBJ2-5, the V gene TRBV11-1; D is possibly TRBD2 (6 bases). The germline V gene encodes CDR1 SGHAT and CDR2 FQDESV (reference sequence). This CDR3 comprises 15 residues. The CDR3 protein is CASILGRTNQEIQHF. Here the CDR3 DNA reads TGTGCCAGCATCCTGGGTAGGACTAATCAAGAGATCCAGCACTTC.

Comments on this clonotype: The junction does not match germline at one end; this may be a read error. The chain recombines TRBV12-3 or TRBV12-4 with TRBJ2-1, with TRBD1 as a possible D gene (6 bases). The CDR3 extends over 14 amino acids. The CDR3 region has the DNA TGTGCCAGCAGTCTAGCTGGGGGCTTGGATGTGCAGTTCTTC. It yields the protein CASSLAGGLDVQFF.

This clonotype is a singleton in its sample. At one boundary the junction diverges from the germline segment, which might be a read error. The CDR3 DNA follows: TGTGCCAGCAGTCATACGACACATTACAATGAGCACTTCTTC. Translation: CASSHTTHYNEHFF. V gene TRBV6-2 or TRBV6-3 combines with J gene TRBJ2-1; D gene unclear. The CDR3 is 14 residues long. In germline, CDR1 is MNHEY, CDR2 SVGEGT.

On this clonotype itself: One junction end does not reproduce the germline sequence, and a read error may be involved. J is TRBJ2-2 and V is TRBV6-2 or TRBV6-3; D is possibly TRBD1 (6 bases). Germline lookup yields CDR1 MNHEY and CDR2 SVGEGT. The CDR3 covers 13 residues. Here the CDR3 reads CASSYRDTGELCF. The CDR3 DNA is TGTGCCAGCAGTTACAGGGACACCGGGGAGCTGTGTTTT.

Regarding this clonotype: In this CDR3 the conserved last residue, phenylalanine or tryptophan, is missing, so a read error is likely. This chain uses TRBV4-1 with TRBJ2-3, with D possibly being TRBD2 (7 bases). CDR3 length: 16 residues. Germline V gene data show CDR1 as MGHRA and CDR2 as YSYEKL. V lost 2 bases, J lost 6 bases, and 18 bases lay in between. This CDR3 is CASSQRVGGPSDTQYS. In DNA, the CDR3 is TGCGCCAGCAGCCAAAGAGTGGGGGGGCCTTCTGATACGCAGTATTCT.

This clonotype was observed at least ten times. The V gene is TRBV5-1, the J gene TRBJ2-7, with a possible D match to TRBD1 (7 bases). The CDR3 has 14 residues. Germline lookup yields CDR1 SGHRS and CDR2 YFSETQ. V dropped 4 bases and J dropped 2 bases, with 13 bases sitting between them. The CDR3 reads CASSVQGEAYEQYF. In nucleotides, the CDR3 is TGCGCCAGCAGCGTCCAGGGGGAGGCCTACGAGCAGTACTTC.

Comment on this clonotype: One junction end disagrees with the germline gene, perhaps due to a read error. This rearrangement joins TRBV29-1 to TRBJ1-1; D is unclear. The length of the CDR3 is 12 residues. Germline loops: CDR1 SQVTM, CDR2 ANQGSEA. The CDR3 bases are TGCAACGTTTTGAGCGACAAGGCTGAAGCTTTCTTT. Its protein product is CNVLSDKAEAFF. The variable domain in full, with the rest retrieved from reference TRBV29-1 and TRBJ1-1, is SAVISQKPSRDICQRGTSLTIQCQVDSQVTMMFWYRQQPGQSLTLIATANQGSEATYESGFVIDKFPISRPNLTFSTLTVSNMSPEDSSIYLCNVLSDKAEAFFGQGTRLTVV.

As concerns this clonotype: At one boundary the junction diverges from the germline segment, which might be a read error. This sequence joins TRBV6-2 or TRBV6-3 and TRBJ2-1, with unresolved D. Germline V lookup: CDR1 MNHEY, CDR2 SVGEGT. CDR3 length: 13 amino acids. In nucleotides, the CDR3 is TGTGCCAACAACAGAGGCGGTTATAATGAGAAGTTCTTC. It is translated as CANNRGGYNEKFF.

This chain links TRBV10-2 with TRBJ1-5; 9 nucleotides agree with TRBD1. V was pared by 6 bases and J by 13 bases, with 13 bases of the junction left unmatched. Germline V lookup: CDR1 WSHSY, CDR2 SAAADI. This CDR3 region has 14 residues. Here the CDR3 DNA reads TGCGCCAGCAGCTGGGACAGGGATAACCAGTCACAGCATTTT. Amino acid sequence: CASSWDRDNQSQHF.

About this clonotype: At one boundary the junction diverges from the germline segment, which might be a read error. V is TRBV20-1 and J is TRBJ2-5, with D perhaps given as TRBD1 or TRBD2 (5 bases each). The CDR3 runs 15 residues. CDR1 is DFQATT and CDR2 is SNEGSKA in the germline V gene (reference sequence). In nucleotides, the CDR3 is TGCAATGCTAGAGCTAACTCCGGGGCTGGGGAGACCCAGTACTTC. Protein sequence: CNARANSGAGETQYF.

As for this clonotype: The conserved final phenylalanine or tryptophan is absent from the CDR3, which likely points to a read error. The limits of the CDR3 on the DNA are not certain, so only TCRdb's listed CDR3 is given. The V and J genes are TRBV7-3 and TRBJ2-3. Germline loops: CDR1 SGHTA, CDR2 FQGTGA. The CDR3 comprises 13 residues, both ends counted. The CDR3 sequence: CASSLTVVDTQYL.

This rearrangement joins TRBV6-1 to TRBJ1-2; 8 bases agree with TRBD1. Per germline, CDR1 MNHNS and CDR2 SASEGT. CDR3 length equals 13 residues. Trimming cost V 6 bases and J 3 bases; bases outside gene matches: 3. The CDR3 reads CASRSGQDYGYTF. CDR3 nucleotides: TGTGCCAGCAGGTCGGGACAGGACTATGGCTACACCTTC.

Remarks on this clonotype: An end of the junction differs from the germline gene, which may be a read error. The rearrangement uses TRBV11-3 and TRBJ2-2, with 7 bases that match TRBD1. Germline values: CDR1 SGHNT, CDR2 YENEEA. This CDR3 comprises 15 residues. The CDR3: CASILRQGNTGELFF. The CDR3 DNA sequence: TGTGCCAGCATCCTGCGACAGGGCAACACAGGGGAGCTGTTTTTT.

Of note for this clonotype: Germline is not matched at one junction end, which may reflect a read error. For the CDR3, the DNA is TGCAGCGTCGAAGTCGGTTACGAGCAGTACTTC. Protein sequence: CSVEVGYEQYF. The V gene is TRBV29-1, the J gene TRBJ2-7; D is undetermined. CDR3 length: 11 residues. CDR1 is SQVTM, CDR2 ANQGSEA, per germline.

Of note for this clonotype: Mismatch with germline at one junction end may stem from a read error. The chain combines TRBV2 with TRBJ1-2; TRBD1 is a possible D gene (6 bases). The germline V gene encodes CDR1 SNHLY and CDR2 FYNNEI. The length of the CDR3 is 13 residues. The CDR3 DNA sequence: TGTACCAGCAGTATCGGACAGCCCTATGGCTACACCTTC. Translation gives CTSSIGQPYGYTF.

As to this clonotype: A read error may produce the germline difference seen at one junction end. The chain employs TRBV4-1 and TRBJ1-6, with D maybe TRBD1 (5 bases). The CDR3 runs to 18 residues. The germline CDR1 and CDR2 sequences are MGHRA and YSYEKL. The CDR3 DNA is TGCGCCAGCAGCCAAGGGATGACAGCGAGCTCCTATAATTCACTCCTCCAATTT. It yields the protein CASSQGMTASSYNSLLQF.

This clonotype has only one observation. The chain couples TRBV6-2 or TRBV6-3 to TRBJ2-1; no clear D gene. Deletions cut 10 bases from V and 15 bases from J, with 25 bases between. The length of the CDR3 is 13 residues. Germline V gene data show CDR1 as MNHEY and CDR2 as SVGEGT. CDR3 protein: CANNRGGYNEWFF. The CDR3 DNA reads TGTGCCAACAACAGAGGCGGTTACAATGAGTGGTTCTTC.

This clonotype showed up many times. This chain links TRBV28 with TRBJ2-5; 9 bases are shared with TRBD1. Losses at the gene ends were 8 bases for V and 4 bases for J; bases not matched to a gene: 8. Germline CDR1 reads MDHEN; CDR2 reads SYDVKM. CDR3 length equals 14 residues. This CDR3 is CASRSPGQGETQYF. The CDR3, as DNA: TGTGCCAGCCGCAGCCCGGGACAGGGAGAGACCCAGTACTTC. Full variable domain (outside the CDR3, taken from reference TRBV28 and TRBJ2-5): DVKVTQSSRYLVKRTGEKVFLECVQDMDHENMFWYRQDPGLGLRLIYFSYDVKMKEKGDIPEGYSVSREKKERFSLILESASTNQTSMYLCASRSPGQGETQYFGPGTRLLVL.